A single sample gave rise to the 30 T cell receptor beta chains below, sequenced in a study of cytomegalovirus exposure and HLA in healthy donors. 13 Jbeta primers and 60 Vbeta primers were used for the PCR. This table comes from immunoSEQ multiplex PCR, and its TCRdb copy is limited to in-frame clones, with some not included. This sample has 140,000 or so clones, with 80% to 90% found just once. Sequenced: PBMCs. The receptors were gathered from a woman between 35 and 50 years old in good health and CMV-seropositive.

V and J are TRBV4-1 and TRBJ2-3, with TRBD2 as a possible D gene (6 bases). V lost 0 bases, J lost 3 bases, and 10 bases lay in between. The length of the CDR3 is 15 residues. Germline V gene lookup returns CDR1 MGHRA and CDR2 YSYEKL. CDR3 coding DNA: TGCGCCAGCAGCCAAGATAGCGGTATTACAGATACGCAGTATTTT. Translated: CASSQDSGITDTQYF.

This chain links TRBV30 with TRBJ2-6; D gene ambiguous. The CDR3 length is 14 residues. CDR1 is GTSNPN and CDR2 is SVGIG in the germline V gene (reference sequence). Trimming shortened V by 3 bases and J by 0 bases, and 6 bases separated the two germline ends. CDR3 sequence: CAWSTTSGANVLTF. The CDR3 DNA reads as TGTGCCTGGAGCACAACCTCTGGGGCCAACGTCCTGACTTTC.

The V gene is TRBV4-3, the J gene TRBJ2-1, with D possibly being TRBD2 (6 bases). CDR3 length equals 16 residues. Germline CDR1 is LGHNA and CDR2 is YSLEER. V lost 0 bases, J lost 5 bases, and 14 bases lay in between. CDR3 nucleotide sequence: TGCGCCAGCAGCCAAGATCACCTAGCGAAGAACAATGAGCAGTTCTTC. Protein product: CASSQDHLAKNNEQFF.

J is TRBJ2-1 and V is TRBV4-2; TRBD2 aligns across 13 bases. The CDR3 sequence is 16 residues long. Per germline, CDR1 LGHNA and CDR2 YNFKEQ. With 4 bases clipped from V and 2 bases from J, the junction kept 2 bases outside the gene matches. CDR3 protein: CASSPGTSGTYNEQFF. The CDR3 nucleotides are TGTGCCAGCAGCCCCGGGACTAGCGGGACCTACAATGAGCAGTTCTTC.

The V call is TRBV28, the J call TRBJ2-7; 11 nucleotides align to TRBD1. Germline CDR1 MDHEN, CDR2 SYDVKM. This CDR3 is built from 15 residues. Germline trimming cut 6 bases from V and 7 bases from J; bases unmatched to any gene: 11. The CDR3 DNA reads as TGTGCCAGCAGGGGTTCCGGACAGGGGGCGGGGGAGCAGTACTTC. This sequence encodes CASRGSGQGAGEQYF.

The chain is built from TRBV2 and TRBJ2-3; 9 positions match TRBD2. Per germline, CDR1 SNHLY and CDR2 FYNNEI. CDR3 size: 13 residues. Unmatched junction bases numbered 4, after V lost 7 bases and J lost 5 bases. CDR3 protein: CASMAGGQDTQYF. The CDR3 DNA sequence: TGTGCCAGCATGGCGGGGGGGCAAGATACGCAGTATTTT.

CDR3 in DNA: TGTGCCTGGAGTGTACTGGGACAGGGAGCCTACGAGCAGTACTTC. It specifies CAWSVLGQGAYEQYF. The chain has TRBV30 and TRBJ2-7; 9 positions agree with TRBD1. This CDR3 has 15 residues. Germline loops: CDR1 GTSNPN, CDR2 SVGIG (reference sequence). Trimming at V came to 0 bases and at J to 2 bases, leaving 5 bases not matched to a gene.

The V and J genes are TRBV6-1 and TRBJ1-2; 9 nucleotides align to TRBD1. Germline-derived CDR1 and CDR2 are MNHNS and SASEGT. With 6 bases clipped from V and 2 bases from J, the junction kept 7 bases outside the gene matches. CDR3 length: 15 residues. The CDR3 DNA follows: TGTGCCAGCAGATCGACAGGGGGAGTCAACTATGGCTACACCTTC. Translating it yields CASRSTGGVNYGYTF.

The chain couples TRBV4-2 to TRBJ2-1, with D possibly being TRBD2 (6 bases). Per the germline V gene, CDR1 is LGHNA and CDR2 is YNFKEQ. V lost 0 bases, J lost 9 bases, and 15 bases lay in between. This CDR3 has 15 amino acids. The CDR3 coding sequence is TGTGCCAGCAGCCAAGATCCCCTGCTAGCGAGTGAGCAGTTCTTC. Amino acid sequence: CASSQDPLLASEQFF.

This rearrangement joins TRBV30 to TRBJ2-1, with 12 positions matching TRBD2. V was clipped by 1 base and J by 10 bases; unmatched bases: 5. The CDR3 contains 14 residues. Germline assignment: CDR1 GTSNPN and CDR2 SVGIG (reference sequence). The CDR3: CAWSGRLAGGEQFF. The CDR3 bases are TGTGCCTGGAGTGGGAGGCTAGCGGGAGGGGAGCAGTTCTTC.

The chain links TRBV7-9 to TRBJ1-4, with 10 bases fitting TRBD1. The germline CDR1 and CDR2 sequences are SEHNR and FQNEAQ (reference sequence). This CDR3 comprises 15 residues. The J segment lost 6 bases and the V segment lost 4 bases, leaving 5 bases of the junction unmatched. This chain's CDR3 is CASSSPGTGDEKLFF. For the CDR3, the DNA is TGTGCCAGCAGCTCACCCGGGACAGGGGATGAAAAACTGTTTTTT.

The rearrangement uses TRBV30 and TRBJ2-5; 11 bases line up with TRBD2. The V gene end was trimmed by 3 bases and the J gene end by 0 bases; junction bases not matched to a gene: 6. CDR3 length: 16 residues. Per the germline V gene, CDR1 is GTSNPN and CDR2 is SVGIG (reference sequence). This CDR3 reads CAWRGGTSGYQETQYF. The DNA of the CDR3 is TGTGCCTGGAGGGGCGGGACTAGCGGATACCAAGAGACCCAGTACTTC. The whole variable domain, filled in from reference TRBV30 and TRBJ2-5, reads SQTIHQWPATLVQPVGSPLSLECTVEGTSNPNLYWYRQAAGRGLQLLFYSVGIGQISSEVPQNLSASRPQDRQFILSSKKLLLSDSGFYLCAWRGGTSGYQETQYFGPGTRLLVL.

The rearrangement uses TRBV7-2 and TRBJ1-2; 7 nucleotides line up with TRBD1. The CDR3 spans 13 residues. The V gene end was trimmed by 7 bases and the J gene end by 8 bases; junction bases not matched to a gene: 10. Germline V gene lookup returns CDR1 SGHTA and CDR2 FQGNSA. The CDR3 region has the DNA TGTGCCAGCACCCGGGACAGAAATGGGGGCTACACCTTC. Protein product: CASTRDRNGGYTF.

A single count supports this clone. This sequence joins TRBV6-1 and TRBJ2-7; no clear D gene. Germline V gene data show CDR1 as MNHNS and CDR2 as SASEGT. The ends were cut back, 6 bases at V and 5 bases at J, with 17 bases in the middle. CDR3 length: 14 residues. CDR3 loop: CASSPTGLTHEQYF. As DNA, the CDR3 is TGTGCCAGCAGCCCGACGGGTTTGACCCACGAGCAGTACTTC.

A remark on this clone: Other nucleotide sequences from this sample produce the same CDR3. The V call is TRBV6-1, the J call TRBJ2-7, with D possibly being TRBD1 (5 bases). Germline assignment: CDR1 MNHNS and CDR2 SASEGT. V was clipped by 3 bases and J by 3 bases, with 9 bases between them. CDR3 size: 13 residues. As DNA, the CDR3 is TGTGCCAGCAGTGATGGTCAGGGCTACGAGCAGTACTTC. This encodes CASSDGQGYEQYF.

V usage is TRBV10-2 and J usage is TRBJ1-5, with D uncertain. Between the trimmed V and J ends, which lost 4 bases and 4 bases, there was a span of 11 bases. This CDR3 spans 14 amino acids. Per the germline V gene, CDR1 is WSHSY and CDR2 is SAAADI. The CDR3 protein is CASSGATGNQPQHF. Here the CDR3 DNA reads TGCGCCAGCAGTGGGGCGACGGGGAATCAGCCCCAGCATTTT.

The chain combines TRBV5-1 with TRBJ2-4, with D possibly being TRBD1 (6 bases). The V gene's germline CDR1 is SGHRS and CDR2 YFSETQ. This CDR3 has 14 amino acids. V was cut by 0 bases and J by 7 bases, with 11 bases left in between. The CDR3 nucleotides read TGCGCCAGCAGCTTGGAGGCAGGGGTGAACATTCAGTACTTC. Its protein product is CASSLEAGVNIQYF.

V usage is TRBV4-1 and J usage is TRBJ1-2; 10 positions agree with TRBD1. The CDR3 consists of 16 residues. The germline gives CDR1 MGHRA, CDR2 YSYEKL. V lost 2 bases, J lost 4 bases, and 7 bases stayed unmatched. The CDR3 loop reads CASSQSGTGASYGYTF. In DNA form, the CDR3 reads TGCGCCAGCAGCCAATCAGGGACAGGGGCTTCCTATGGCTACACCTTC.

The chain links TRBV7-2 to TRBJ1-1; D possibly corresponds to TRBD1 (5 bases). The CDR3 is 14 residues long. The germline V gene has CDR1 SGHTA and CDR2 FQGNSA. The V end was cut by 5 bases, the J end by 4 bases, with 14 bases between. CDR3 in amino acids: CASSPRGGGTEAFF. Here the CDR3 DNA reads TGTGCCAGCAGCCCACGCGGGGGGGGCACTGAAGCTTTCTTT.

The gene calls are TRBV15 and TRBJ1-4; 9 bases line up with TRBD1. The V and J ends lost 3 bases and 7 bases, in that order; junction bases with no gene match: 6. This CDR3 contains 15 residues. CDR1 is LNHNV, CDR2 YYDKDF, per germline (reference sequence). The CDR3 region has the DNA TGTGCCACCAGCAGGGACAGGGGCCGGGGTGAAAAACTGTTTTTT. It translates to CATSRDRGRGEKLFF.

The CDR3 DNA follows: TGCGCCAGCGGTTTAGGAGCGGAAGAGGACTCCGGGGAGCTGTTTTTT. This gives the protein CASGLGAEEDSGELFF. V and J are TRBV10-1 and TRBJ2-2; tentative D call: TRBD2 (5 bases). CDR3 length: 16 amino acids. The germline CDR1 and CDR2 sequences are WNHNN and SYGVQD (reference sequence). V lost 8 bases, J lost 6 bases, and 22 bases lay in between.

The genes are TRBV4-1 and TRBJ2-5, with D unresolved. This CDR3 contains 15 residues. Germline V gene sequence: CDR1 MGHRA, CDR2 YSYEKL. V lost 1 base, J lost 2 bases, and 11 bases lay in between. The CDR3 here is CASSQGGGWQETQYF. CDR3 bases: TGCGCCAGCAGCCAAGGCGGCGGCTGGCAAGAGACCCAGTACTTC.

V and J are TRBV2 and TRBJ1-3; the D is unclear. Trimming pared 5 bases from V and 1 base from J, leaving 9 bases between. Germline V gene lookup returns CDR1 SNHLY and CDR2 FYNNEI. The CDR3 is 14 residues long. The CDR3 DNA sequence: TGTGCCAGCAGTCTAGGAGGGTCTGGAAACACCATATATTTT. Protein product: CASSLGGSGNTIYF.

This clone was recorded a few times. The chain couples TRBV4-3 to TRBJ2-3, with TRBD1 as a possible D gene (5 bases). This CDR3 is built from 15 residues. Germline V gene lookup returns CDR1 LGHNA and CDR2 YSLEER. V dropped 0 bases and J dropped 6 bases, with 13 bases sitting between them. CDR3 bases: TGCGCCAGCAGCCAAGACTTGTCAGGGCGTGATACGCAGTATTTT. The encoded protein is CASSQDLSGRDTQYF.

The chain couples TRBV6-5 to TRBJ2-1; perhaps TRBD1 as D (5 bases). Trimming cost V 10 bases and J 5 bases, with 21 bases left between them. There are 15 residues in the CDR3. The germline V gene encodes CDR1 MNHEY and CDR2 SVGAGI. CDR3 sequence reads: CATLRAGNPDNEQFF. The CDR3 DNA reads TGTGCCACTCTTCGGGCAGGGAATCCGGACAATGAGCAGTTCTTC.

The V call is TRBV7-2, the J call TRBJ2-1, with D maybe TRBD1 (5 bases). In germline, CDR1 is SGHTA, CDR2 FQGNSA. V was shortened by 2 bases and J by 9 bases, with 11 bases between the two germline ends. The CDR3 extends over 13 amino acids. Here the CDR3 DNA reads TGTGCCAGCAGCTTACAAGGGGTGGGTGAGCAGTTCTTC. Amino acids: CASSLQGVGEQFF. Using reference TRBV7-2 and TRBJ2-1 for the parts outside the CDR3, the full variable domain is GAGVSQSPSNKVTEKGKDVELRCDPISGHTALYWYRQSLGQGLEFLIYFQGNSAPDKSGLPSDRFSAERTGGSVSTLTIQRTQQEDSAVYLCASSLQGVGEQFFGPGTRLTVL.

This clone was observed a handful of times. CDR3 DNA sequence: TGTGCCAGCAGTGCGGGAGTAAGGGAAAACATTCAGTACTTC. This translates into CASSAGVRENIQYF. The chain joins TRBV7-2 to TRBJ2-4; TRBD2 aligns across 7 bases. CDR3 length: 14 residues. CDR1 and CDR2 (germline): SGHTA, FQGNSA. The J segment lost 5 bases and the V segment lost 6 bases, leaving 7 bases of the junction unmatched.

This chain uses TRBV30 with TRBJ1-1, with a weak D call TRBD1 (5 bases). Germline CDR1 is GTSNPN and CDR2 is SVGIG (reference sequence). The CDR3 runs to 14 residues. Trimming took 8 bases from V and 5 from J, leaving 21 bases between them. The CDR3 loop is CAAEMGDWRTEAFF. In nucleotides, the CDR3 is TGTGCCGCAGAGATGGGGGACTGGAGGACTGAAGCTTTCTTT.

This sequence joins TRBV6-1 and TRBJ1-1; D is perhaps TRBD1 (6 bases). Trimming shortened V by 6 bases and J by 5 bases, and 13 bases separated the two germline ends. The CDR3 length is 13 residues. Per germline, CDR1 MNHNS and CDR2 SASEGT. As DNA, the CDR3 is TGTGCCAGCAGCCCACAGGGCGGGACTGAAGCTTTCTTT. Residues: CASSPQGGTEAFF.

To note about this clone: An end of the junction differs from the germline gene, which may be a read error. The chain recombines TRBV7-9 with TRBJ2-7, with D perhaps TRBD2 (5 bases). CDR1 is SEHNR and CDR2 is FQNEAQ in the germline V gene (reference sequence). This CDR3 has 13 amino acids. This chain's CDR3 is CTSSLAQVYEQYF. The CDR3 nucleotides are TGTACCAGCAGCTTAGCGCAGGTCTACGAGCAGTACTTC.